This record concerns one T cell receptor beta chain sequence. What it recognizes is unknown. One end of the junction fails to match germline, which may point to a read error. The data were taken from a study of tumor and adjacent non-tumor tissue in lung cancer. In the study overall: There were around eleven adenocarcinoma, a couple of squamous cell carcinoma and 1 small cell lung cancer cases. On average, productive TCRbeta reads reached about 4.4 million per sample.

The template was RNA from unsorted bulk tissue. Donors were chemotherapy-naive, newly diagnosed lung cancer surgical patients in China, August–late 2014. Points from the study as a whole: Tumor tissue had significantly higher TCR diversity than normal lung.

This CDR3 has 14 amino acids. The V gene's germline CDR1 is SGHAT and CDR2 FQNNGV. Three rounds of nested PCR, following a modified ARM-PCR protocol, produced the TCRbeta library. TCRdb itself ran the multiplex PCR reads through MiXCR, one entry per CDR3 protein. The table lists about 80,000 distinct CDR3 sequences, 72% of them singletons, with about 9.5% in the top ten. This chain joins TRBV11-2 and TRBJ2-7; D unresolved. Material: lung tumor tissue. This clonotype was obtained from a middle-aged woman with non-small cell lung cancer. CDR3 nucleotide sequence: TGTGCCAACAGCTTAGTCTCAAACCCCTACGAGCAATACTTC. Residues: CANSLVSNPYEQYF.